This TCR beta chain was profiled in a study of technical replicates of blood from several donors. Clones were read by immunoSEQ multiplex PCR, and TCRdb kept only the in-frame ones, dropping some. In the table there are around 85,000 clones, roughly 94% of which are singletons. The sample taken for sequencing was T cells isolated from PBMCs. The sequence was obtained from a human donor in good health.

The CDR3, as DNA: TGTGCTAGTGGCCTAGGGGGCGATGAGCAGTTCTTC. Translation: CASGLGGDEQFF. The rearrangement joins TRBV12-5 to TRBJ2-1, with 7 bases matching TRBD1. This CDR3 region has 12 residues. The J segment lost 8 bases and the V segment lost 6 bases, leaving 4 bases of the junction unmatched. Germline V CDR1 and CDR2: LGHNT, FRNRAP.